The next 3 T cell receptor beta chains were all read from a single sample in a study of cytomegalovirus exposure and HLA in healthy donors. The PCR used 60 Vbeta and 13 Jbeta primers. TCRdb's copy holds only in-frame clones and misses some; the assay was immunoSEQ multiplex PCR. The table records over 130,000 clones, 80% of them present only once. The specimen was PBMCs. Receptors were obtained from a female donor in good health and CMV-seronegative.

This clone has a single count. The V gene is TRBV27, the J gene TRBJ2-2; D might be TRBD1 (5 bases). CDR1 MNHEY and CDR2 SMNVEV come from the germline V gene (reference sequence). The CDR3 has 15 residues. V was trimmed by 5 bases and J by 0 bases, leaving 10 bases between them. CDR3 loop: CASSPWTSNTGELFF. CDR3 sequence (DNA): TGTGCCAGCAGTCCCTGGACATCGAACACCGGGGAGCTGTTTTTT.

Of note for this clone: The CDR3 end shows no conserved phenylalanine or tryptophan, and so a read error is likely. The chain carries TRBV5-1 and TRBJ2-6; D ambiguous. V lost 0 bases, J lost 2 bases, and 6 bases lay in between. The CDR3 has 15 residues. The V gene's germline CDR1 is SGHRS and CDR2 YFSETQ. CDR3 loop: CASSLVSAGANVLTV. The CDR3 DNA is TGCGCCAGCAGCTTGGTCAGTGCTGGGGCCAACGTCCTGACTGTC.

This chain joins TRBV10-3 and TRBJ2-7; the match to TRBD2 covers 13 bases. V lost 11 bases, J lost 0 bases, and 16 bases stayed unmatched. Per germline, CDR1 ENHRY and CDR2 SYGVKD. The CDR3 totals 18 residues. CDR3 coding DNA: TGTGCCTCCGCGAAACGACTAGCGGGAGGACAATTCTCCTACGAGCAGTACTTC. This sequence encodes CASAKRLAGGQFSYEQYF.